The clone carrying this T cell receptor (beta chain) was picked up one time. Participants' reported clinical history set cohort assignment. The entry originates in a study of blood T cell repertoires in COVID-19. Overall study: Samples came from the United States, Italy and Spain, spanning acute and convalescent COVID-19.

The CDR3 has 12 amino acids. With 0 bases removed from V and 6 bases from J, the gap between germline ends came to 3 bases. Germline V gene lookup returns CDR1 ENHRY and CDR2 SYGVKD. Data came from immunoSEQ multiplex PCR; TCRdb stores just in-frame clones and leaves some out. The data show about 310,000 clones, around 90% seen once. Sequencing input: PBMCs or T cells enriched from blood (not recorded which). The rearrangement joins TRBV10-3 to TRBJ2-1; D ambiguous. The sequence was collected from a man in his 60s who had recovered from COVID-19. The CDR3 DNA follows: TGTGCCATCAGTGAGTCCATCAATGAGCAGTTCTTC. This encodes CAISESINEQFF.